This T cell receptor beta chain was retrieved from a study of cytomegalovirus exposure and HLA in healthy donors. On the study more broadly: In an early release, HLA-typed donors contributed tens of millions of unique TCR sequences.

Study observations and caveats: In a later analysis, HLA-C alleles had the fewest associated TCRs, DRB1 alleles the most.

As for this clone: As yet, its antigen is unknown.

Vbeta (60) and Jbeta (13) primers were used in the PCR. Clones were read by immunoSEQ multiplex PCR, and TCRdb kept only the in-frame ones, dropping some. The sample shows around 110,000 clones, over 60% of them seen only once. The CDR3 is 14 residues long. Germline V gene lookup returns CDR1 SEHNR and CDR2 FQNEAQ (reference sequence). Losses at the gene ends were 6 bases for V and 6 bases for J; bases not matched to a gene: 4. What was sequenced was PBMCs. This rearrangement joins TRBV7-9 to TRBJ1-4; 10 nucleotides align to TRBD1. The receptor comes from a middle-aged woman in good health and CMV-seropositive. For the CDR3, the DNA is TGTGCCAGCAGACCGACAGGGGGCGATGAAAAACTGTTTTTT. This encodes CASRPTGGDEKLFF.